These 26 T cell receptor beta chains came from one sample sequenced in a study of T cells in Graves' hyperthyroidism and ophthalmopathy. The CDR3 regions of TCR beta were amplified from RNA transcripts. First-round RT-PCR of the TCR CDR3 relied on the HTBI primer set. TCRdb re-called the multiplex PCR reads with MiXCR, one entry per CDR3 protein. The table has a few hundred thousand distinct CDR3 sequences, around 15% seen once. The specimen sequenced was blood. The origin of the receptors is a woman in her thirties or forties with Graves' hyperthyroidism.

In its sample, this clonotype was seen many times. The chain is built from TRBV20-1 and TRBJ2-1; D unresolved. Germline CDR1 reads DFQATT; CDR2 reads SNEGSKA (reference sequence). This CDR3 region has 12 residues. V lost 6 bases and J lost 7, with 13 bases in between. CDR3 nucleotide sequence: TGCAGTGCGAAAGCGTGGGTAAATGAGCAGTTCTTC. Its translation: CSAKAWVNEQFF.

The rearrangement joins TRBV5-1 to TRBJ2-3, with 7 bases fitting TRBD2. CDR1 SGHRS and CDR2 YFSETQ come from the germline V gene. The ends lost 4 bases at V and 2 bases at J; junction bases unmatched: 7. This CDR3 region has 15 residues. The CDR3 sequence: CASSGGLVVTDTQYF. The CDR3 DNA is TGCGCCAGCAGCGGAGGACTAGTTGTCACAGATACGCAGTATTTT.

This clonotype was detected many times. J is TRBJ1-1 and V is TRBV7-8, with D hard to call. The germline gives CDR1 SGHVS, CDR2 FQNEAQ. CDR3 length equals 14 residues. V was clipped by 3 bases and J by 7 bases, with 15 bases between them. For the CDR3, the DNA is TGTGCCAGCAGCTTGGCATGGGTAGTGAGTGAAGCTTTCTTT. As protein: CASSLAWVVSEAFF.

This clonotype was seen a few times. The rearrangement uses TRBV20-1 and TRBJ2-7; TRBD2 aligns across 11 bases. Per germline, CDR1 DFQATT and CDR2 SNEGSKA (reference sequence). V shed 6 bases, J shed 6 bases, and the junction held 7 bases outside the gene matches. CDR3 length: 13 residues. Here the CDR3 reads CSARLAGMGEQYF. The CDR3 coding sequence is TGCAGTGCAAGACTAGCGGGAATGGGCGAGCAGTACTTC.

This clonotype has more than one count but fewer than ten. V usage is TRBV20-1 and J usage is TRBJ2-1; D is tentatively TRBD1 or TRBD2 (5 bases each). The CDR3 has 12 amino acids. Germline V lookup: CDR1 DFQATT, CDR2 SNEGSKA (reference sequence). The germline V and J ends were trimmed by 6 bases and 10 bases, with 16 bases remaining between them. The chain's CDR3 is CSAHGTVEEQFF. The CDR3 DNA sequence: TGCAGTGCCCACGGGACCGTAGAAGAGCAGTTCTTC.

The chain carries TRBV6-1 and TRBJ2-7; TRBD1 agrees at 9 bases. V was pared by 6 bases and J by 1 base, with 10 bases of the junction left unmatched. CDR3 length: 16 amino acids. Per germline, CDR1 MNHNS and CDR2 SASEGT. In DNA form, the CDR3 reads TGTGCCAGCAGGACAGCCGGGACAGGGAGGTCCTACGAGCAGTACTTC. Protein sequence: CASRTAGTGRSYEQYF.

This clonotype was counted at least ten times. This sequence joins TRBV15 and TRBJ2-5; the D call may be TRBD1 or TRBD2 (5 bases each). The CDR3 is 14 amino acids. Between the trimmed V and J ends, which lost 3 bases and 4 bases, there was a span of 12 bases. Germline CDR1 is LNHNV and CDR2 is YYDKDF (reference sequence). CDR3 region: CATSRDTGVETQYF. For the CDR3, the DNA is TGTGCCACCAGCAGGGACACCGGGGTAGAGACCCAGTACTTC.

A remark on this clonotype: A clone one base away is much larger, so this may be a read error. The V gene is TRBV7-2, the J gene TRBJ2-7; 8 bases are shared with TRBD2. There are 18 residues in the CDR3. V trimming: 5 bases; J trimming: 2 bases; junction bases outside the gene matches: 17. The V gene's germline CDR1 is SGHTA and CDR2 FQGNSA. For the CDR3, the DNA is TGTGCCAGCAGCCCCCGGTTTGCGACGACTAGCGAGACCTACGAGCAGTACTTC. It codes for CASSPRFATTSETYEQYF.

This clonotype occurred many times. The chain uses TRBV20-1 and TRBJ2-1; D remains ambiguous. Germline CDR1 DFQATT, CDR2 SNEGSKA (reference sequence). V was shortened by 0 bases and J by 7 bases, with 4 bases between the two germline ends. CDR3 length: 11 amino acids. As DNA, the CDR3 is TGCAGTGCTAGAGATCTAAATGAGCAGTTCTTC. It translates to CSARDLNEQFF.

The V gene is TRBV9, the J gene TRBJ2-5, with no clear D. Per germline, CDR1 SGDLS and CDR2 YYNGEE. This CDR3 spans 13 amino acids. V was shortened by 7 bases and J by 2 bases, with 12 bases between the two germline ends. This CDR3 reads CASSAAPQETQYF. The DNA of the CDR3 is TGTGCCAGCTCGGCAGCCCCGCAAGAGACCCAGTACTTC. Using reference TRBV9 and TRBJ2-5 for the parts outside the CDR3, the full variable domain is DSGVTQTPKHLITATGQRVTLRCSPRSGDLSVYWYQQSLDQGLQFLIQYYNGEERAKGNILERFSAQQFPDLHSELNLSSLELGDSALYFCASSAAPQETQYFGPGTRLLVL.

Ten or more counts support this clonotype. This sequence joins TRBV10-3 and TRBJ2-7; 7 nucleotides agree with TRBD1. Looked up from germline, CDR1 is ENHRY and CDR2 is SYGVKD. CDR3 length: 14 residues. V gave up 11 bases and J gave up 4 bases; unmatched junction bases: 14. CDR3 amino acids: CASTPGDRAYEQYF. For the CDR3, the DNA is TGTGCCTCCACCCCCGGGGACAGAGCATACGAGCAGTACTTC.

The chain joins TRBV28 to TRBJ2-5, with 10 bases aligning to TRBD2. This CDR3 is built from 13 residues. Germline CDR1 and CDR2: MDHEN and SYDVKM. V was clipped by 11 bases and J by 1 base; unmatched bases: 4. CDR3 amino acids: CAVASGGQETQYF. In DNA, the CDR3 is TGTGCCGTTGCTAGCGGGGGCCAAGAGACCCAGTACTTC.

This clonotype has a count of ten or more. The rearrangement joins TRBV11-3 to TRBJ1-1; the D gene is possibly TRBD1 (6 bases). V dropped 1 base and J dropped 4 bases, with 13 bases sitting between them. The CDR3 is 15 amino acids. The germline V gene has CDR1 SGHNT and CDR2 YENEEA. The CDR3 loop is CASSLGTGISTEAFF. The CDR3 DNA is TGTGCCAGCAGCTTAGGCACAGGGATAAGCACTGAAGCTTTCTTT.

This clonotype was seen ten or more times. J is TRBJ1-2 and V is TRBV18; 11 bases are shared with TRBD1. The ends lost 5 bases at V and 7 bases at J; junction bases unmatched: 9. The CDR3 is 15 residues long. Germline CDR1 and CDR2: KGHSH and LQKENI. CDR3 loop: CASSASGQGETGYTF. Written as DNA, the CDR3 is TGTGCCAGCTCAGCCTCGGGACAGGGGGAGACTGGCTACACCTTC.

Comments on this clonotype: Sequence at one end of the junction differs from germline and may be a read error. V gene TRBV6-4 combines with J gene TRBJ1-1, with D tentatively TRBD1 (5 bases). Germline values: CDR1 MRHNA, CDR2 SNTAGT. CDR3 length equals 14 residues. The CDR3 is CASSDLKGIPPAFF. The CDR3 DNA reads as TGTGCCAGCAGCGACTTAAAGGGGATCCCACCGGCTTTCTTT.

The chain links TRBV7-9 to TRBJ1-2, with a tentative D call TRBD1 (5 bases). This CDR3 is 13 amino acids long. V was clipped by 5 bases and J by 7 bases, with 14 bases between them. Germline loops: CDR1 SEHNR, CDR2 FQNEAQ (reference sequence). The CDR3 DNA is TGTGCCAGCAGCCGCGACCAGGGACTTGGCTACACCTTC. Translating it yields CASSRDQGLGYTF.

This clonotype was counted many times. The gene calls are TRBV5-1 and TRBJ1-1, with 7 nucleotides matching TRBD1. The CDR3 has 14 residues. Germline trimming cut 4 bases from V and 1 base from J; bases unmatched to any gene: 4. In germline, CDR1 is SGHRS, CDR2 YFSETQ. CDR3 DNA: TGCGCCAGCAGCCCGGGACAGACGAACACTGAAGCTTTCTTT. Translation: CASSPGQTNTEAFF.

The chain employs TRBV6-2 or TRBV6-3 and TRBJ2-7, with D possibly matching TRBD1 (5 bases). Trimming removed 5 bases at V and 5 bases at J, with 16 bases between. Per germline, CDR1 MNHEY and CDR2 SVGEGT. The CDR3 covers 14 residues. DNA of the CDR3: TGTGCCAGCAGTGGGCAATGGGGCCCTGACGAGCAGTACTTC. It translates to CASSGQWGPDEQYF.

This clonotype has ten or more counts. The chain has TRBV19 and TRBJ2-5; possible D gene TRBD2, 7 bases. The V gene lost 9 bases and the J gene lost 5 bases, with 22 bases spanning the gap. The CDR3 consists of 15 residues. Germline loops: CDR1 LNHDA, CDR2 SQIVND (reference sequence). This CDR3 reads CARRTVPGGGETQYF. The CDR3 nucleotides read TGTGCCAGGCGGACAGTCCCAGGCGGGGGTGAGACCCAGTACTTC.

In regard to this clonotype: This may stem from a read error, because a much larger clone lies one nucleotide away. V usage is TRBV6-5 and J usage is TRBJ2-7; a weak D match, TRBD2 (7 bases). The length of the CDR3 is 18 residues. Germline values: CDR1 MNHEY, CDR2 SVGAGI. Here the CDR3 reads CASSYSRGLPGRSYERYF. The CDR3 DNA is TGTGCCAGCAGTTACTCTAGGGGGTTACCCGGGAGGTCCTACGAGCGGTACTTC.

The sample holds a few counts of this clonotype. The chain uses TRBV25-1 and TRBJ1-2; 12 positions agree with TRBD1. Germline-derived CDR1 and CDR2 are MGHDK and SYGVNS. V was pared by 6 bases and J by 6 bases, with 8 bases of the junction left unmatched. This CDR3 spans 15 amino acids. The CDR3 sequence: CASSLPGQGADGYTF. The CDR3 nucleotides read TGTGCCAGCAGCCTGCCGGGACAGGGGGCTGATGGCTACACCTTC.

There are many counts of this clonotype. V gene TRBV9 combines with J gene TRBJ2-1; D uncertain. Germline CDR1 is SGDLS and CDR2 is YYNGEE. The CDR3 runs 15 residues. The germline V and J ends were trimmed by 0 bases and 7 bases, with 14 bases remaining between them. DNA of the CDR3: TGTGCCAGCAGCGTAGGGCTAGTTAGTGAAAATGAGCAGTTCTTC. Translated, it gives CASSVGLVSENEQFF.

In regard to this clonotype: Possible read error: a much larger clone is one base away. The chain has TRBV6-2 or TRBV6-3 and TRBJ1-1; 7 bases line up with TRBD1. Germline V gene data show CDR1 as MNHEY and CDR2 as SVGEGT. The CDR3 contains 18 residues. This chain's CDR3 is CASSYLGPGQPRGTEASF. The CDR3 DNA follows: TGTGCCAGCAGTTACTTGGGACCGGGACAGCCGAGGGGCACTGAAGCTTCCTTT.

This clonotype showed up just a few times. V and J are TRBV12-3 or TRBV12-4 and TRBJ2-2, with D hard to call. V gave up 1 base and J gave up 6 bases, with 9 bases separating them. This CDR3 spans 14 amino acids. DNA of the CDR3: TGTGCCAGCAGTTTAGGACGTACGCCCGGGGAGCTGTTTTTT. Amino acids: CASSLGRTPGELFF.

The rearrangement links TRBV6-1 to TRBJ1-6, with 8 nucleotides matching TRBD1. V dropped 8 bases and J dropped 3; count of bases not matched to a gene: 9. Germline V gene lookup returns CDR1 MNHNS and CDR2 SASEGT. The CDR3 runs to 16 residues. The CDR3 DNA follows: TGTGCCAGCGCCTCCGGACAGGGTTACTATAATTCACCCCTCCACTTT. This codes for CASASGQGYYNSPLHF.

This chain links TRBV5-1 with TRBJ2-7; no clear D gene. The V gene's germline CDR1 is SGHRS and CDR2 YFSETQ. The CDR3 runs to 14 residues. V shed 5 bases and J shed 0 bases, with 12 bases lying between them. The CDR3: CASSWQEISYEQYF. The CDR3 bases are TGCGCCAGCAGTTGGCAGGAGATCTCCTACGAGCAGTACTTC.